These T cell receptor beta chains were read from a single sample in a study of neurological immune-mediated disorders. TCRdb reprocessed the 5' RACE reads with MiXCR, giving one entry per CDR3 protein. The data contain roughly 44,000 distinct CDR3 sequences, about 6.3% of them singletons. The sequenced sample was CD4+ T cells from blood. The receptor set was obtained from a woman in her thirties or forties in good health. Each CDR3 is given with its conserved first and last residue. D genes are given only for firm matches. Only part of the rows carry a size: once, few, many, or a class if the clone is expanded.

TRBV7-7	-	TRBJ2-7	-	CASSPDSSYEQYF	TGTGCCAGCAGCCCAGACAGCTCCTACGAGCAGTACTTC
TRBV5-1	many	TRBJ2-1	TRBD2	CASSLGDGGNNEQFF	TGCGCCAGCAGCTTGGGTGACGGGGGGAACAATGAGCAGTTCTTC
TRBV3-1	many	TRBJ2-1	-	CASSQEARVPFF	TGTGCCAGCAGCCAAGAAGCAAGGGTGCCGTTCTTC
TRBV11-2	many	TRBJ2-1	TRBD2	CASSSRTSGRYNEQFF	TGTGCCAGCAGCTCACGGACTAGCGGTAGATACAATGAGCAGTTCTTC
TRBV6-2/TRBV6-3	many	TRBJ2-5	-	CASSPLFQETQYF	TGTGCCAGCAGCCCACTATTCCAAGAGACCCAGTACTTC
TRBV29-1	many	TRBJ2-2	TRBD2	CSVPGGAGTGELFF	TGCAGCGTTCCGGGAGGGGCGGGCACCGGGGAGCTGTTTTTT
TRBV12-3/TRBV12-4	many	TRBJ2-2	TRBD2	CASSKTSGTGELFF	TGTGCCAGCAGCAAGACTAGCGGCACCGGGGAGCTGTTTTTT
TRBV7-2	medium-sized	TRBJ1-1	-	CASSPSDRNTEAFF	TGTGCCAGCAGCCCAAGCGACAGGAACACTGAAGCTTTCTTT
TRBV5-4	few	TRBJ2-2	-	CASSLEVATNTGELFF	TGTGCCAGCAGCTTGGAAGTAGCTACGAACACCGGGGAGCTGTTTTTT
TRBV5-1	many	TRBJ1-1	TRBD1	CASSLEGTVTEAFF	TGCGCCAGCAGCTTGGAGGGGACAGTTACTGAAGCTTTCTTT
TRBV6-2/TRBV6-3	many	TRBJ1-2	TRBD1	CASRSTGGDGYTF	TGTGCCAGCAGGTCCACAGGGGGCGATGGCTACACCTTC
TRBV7-2	many	TRBJ2-5	TRBD2	CASSWGASGSKETQYF	TGTGCCAGCAGCTGGGGGGCTAGCGGGAGTAAAGAGACCCAGTACTTC
TRBV3-1	many	TRBJ2-1	TRBD2	CASSHELAGGGNEQFF	TGTGCCAGCAGCCATGAGCTAGCGGGAGGAGGGAATGAGCAGTTCTTC
TRBV7-7	many	TRBJ2-2	TRBD1	CASRSGGNTGELFF	TGTGCCAGCAGGTCAGGGGGCAACACCGGGGAGCTGTTTTTT
TRBV29-1	many	TRBJ2-3	-	CSVPGRSTDTQYF	TGCAGCGTTCCCGGGAGAAGCACAGATACGCAGTATTTT
TRBV25-1	many	TRBJ2-7	-	CATRGRAGTYEQYF	TGTGCCACCAGGGGCAGAGCGGGGACCTACGAGCAGTACTTC
TRBV19	few	TRBJ2-6	TRBD1	CASSIYSGQGASGANVLTF	TGTGCCAGTAGTATCTACTCGGGACAGGGGGCATCTGGGGCCAACGTCCTGACTTTC
TRBV5-4	many	TRBJ2-5	TRBD2	CASSLGASGRGETQYF	TGTGCCAGCAGCTTGGGGGCTAGCGGGAGAGGAGAGACCCAGTACTTC
TRBV20-1	many	TRBJ2-7	-	CSASPTREQYF	TGCAGTGCTTCACCGACCCGCGAGCAGTACTTC
TRBV20-1	many	TRBJ2-5	-	CSARDETQYF	TGCAGTGCTAGAGACGAGACCCAGTACTTC
TRBV20-1	many	TRBJ2-2	TRBD1	CSARKGGGYTGELFF	TGCAGTGCTAGAAAAGGGGGCGGATACACCGGGGAGCTGTTTTTT
TRBV6-5	-	TRBJ2-3	TRBD2	CASRGSAGVVTDTQYF	TGTGCCAGCAGGGGTAGCGCGGGAGTGGTCACAGATACGCAGTATTTT
TRBV7-2	many	TRBJ2-3	-	CASRPTSGGADTQYF	TGTGCCAGCAGACCTACCTCTGGGGGCGCGGATACGCAGTATTTT
TRBV5-6	many	TRBJ2-7	-	CASSQRVKREQYF	TGTGCCAGCAGCCAGAGGGTGAAACGGGAGCAGTACTTC
TRBV7-2	many	TRBJ2-2	TRBD2	CASSYTSGRAGGTGELFF	TGTGCCAGCAGCTACACTAGCGGGAGGGCCGGAGGCACCGGGGAGCTGTTTTTT
TRBV20-1	many	TRBJ2-2	TRBD2	CSARGRAAGVRGELFF	TGCAGTGCTAGGGGGAGGGCAGCGGGAGTACGCGGGGAGCTGTTTTTT
TRBV18	-	TRBJ2-5	TRBD1	CASSRTGGETQYF	TGTGCCAGCTCACGGACAGGGGGAGAGACCCAGTACTTC
TRBV5-1	many	TRBJ2-3	-	CASSPDEGRGDTQYF	TGCGCCAGCAGCCCCGACGAGGGCCGAGGAGATACGCAGTATTTT
TRBV7-9	many	TRBJ2-2	TRBD2	CASSRTSGAGNTGELFF	TGTGCCAGCAGCCGGACTAGCGGCGCAGGGAACACCGGGGAGCTGTTTTTT
TRBV2	many	TRBJ2-7	-	CASSSGVQNYEQYF	TGTGCCAGCAGTTCAGGAGTCCAAAACTACGAGCAGTACTTC
TRBV28	-	TRBJ2-1	-	CASSPTPTEQFF	TGTGCCAGCAGCCCGACTCCAACTGAGCAGTTCTTC
TRBV10-3	many	TRBJ2-7	-	CAISGDGNEQYF	TGTGCCATCAGTGGGGACGGCAACGAGCAGTACTTC
TRBV29-1	many	TRBJ1-2	-	CSVDLPNDGYTF	TGCAGCGTTGATTTGCCCAACGATGGCTACACCTTC
TRBV5-1	many	TRBJ2-2	TRBD2	CASSQQGTSQTGELFF	TGCGCCAGCAGCCAGCAAGGGACTAGCCAAACCGGGGAGCTGTTTTTT
TRBV20-1	many	TRBJ2-1	TRBD2	CSASGGGLAGQGEQFF	TGCAGTGCTAGTGGGGGAGGACTAGCGGGACAGGGTGAGCAGTTCTTC
TRBV27	many	TRBJ2-2	-	CASRRGGTANTGELFF	TGTGCCAGCAGAAGGGGGGGCACAGCGAACACCGGGGAGCTGTTTTTT
TRBV28	many	TRBJ2-2	-	CASSPLLGAGELFF	TGTGCCAGCAGTCCCCTCTTGGGGGCCGGGGAGCTGTTTTTT
TRBV6-5	many	TRBJ2-3	TRBD2	CASSPGLAGETSTDTQYF	TGTGCCAGCAGTCCCGGGCTAGCGGGGGAAACTAGCACAGATACGCAGTATTTT
TRBV20-1	many	TRBJ2-3	TRBD2	CSASRSSGNSDTQYF	TGCAGTGCCTCAAGGTCTAGCGGGAACTCAGATACGCAGTATTTT
TRBV5-1	many	TRBJ2-3	TRBD2	CASRHSGSGDTQYF	TGCGCCAGCAGACATAGCGGGAGCGGAGATACGCAGTATTTT
TRBV28	many	TRBJ1-5	-	CASSPVYQPQHF	TGTGCCAGCAGTCCGGTGTATCAGCCCCAGCATTTT
TRBV28	many	TRBJ2-4	-	CASSGGVAKNIQYF	TGTGCCAGCAGTGGAGGGGTAGCCAAAAACATTCAGTACTTC
TRBV20-1	many	TRBJ1-1	-	CSASFGRLNTEAFF	TGCAGTGCTAGTTTTGGACGATTGAACACTGAAGCTTTCTTT
TRBV5-1	many	TRBJ1-2	-	CASSLAGASLYGYTF	TGCGCCAGCAGCTTGGCCGGGGCAAGCTTATATGGCTACACCTTC
TRBV28	many	TRBJ2-1	-	CASNSGHFRFF	TGTGCCTCCAACTCGGGACACTTTAGGTTCTTC
TRBV7-6	many	TRBJ1-1	-	CASSLGAGAEAFF	TGTGCCAGCAGCTTAGGTGCCGGGGCTGAAGCTTTCTTT
TRBV14	many	TRBJ2-4	TRBD2	CASSQLTGLAGVGNIQYF	TGTGCCAGCAGCCAGTTAACGGGACTAGCGGGAGTCGGAAACATTCAGTACTTC
TRBV25-1	many	TRBJ2-7	-	CASSEKIDGPYEQYF	TGTGCCAGCAGTGAAAAGATCGACGGACCCTACGAGCAGTACTTC
TRBV20-1	many	TRBJ2-7	-	CSATSPSDEQYF	TGCAGTGCTACGAGCCCTAGCGACGAGCAGTACTTC
TRBV20-1	many	TRBJ2-1	-	CSALTGTLSYNEQFF	TGCAGTGCTTTAACCGGGACTCTCTCCTACAATGAGCAGTTCTTC
TRBV6-5	many	TRBJ2-5	TRBD1	CASSSTGGIGTQYF	TGTGCCAGCAGTTCGACAGGGGGGATAGGGACCCAGTACTTC
TRBV20-1	many	TRBJ1-1	-	CSAPLYGGPAFF	TGCAGTGCCCCCCTCTATGGGGGCCCAGCTTTCTTT
TRBV20-1	many	TRBJ1-4	-	CSVGLREKLFF	TGCAGTGTAGGGCTTCGTGAAAAACTGTTTTTT
TRBV25-1	many	TRBJ1-5	-	CASSEWGQPQHF	TGTGCCAGCAGTGAATGGGGTCAGCCCCAGCATTTT
TRBV6-2/TRBV6-3	many	TRBJ2-1	TRBD2	CASSYLAGAYNEQFF	TGTGCCAGCAGTTACCTAGCGGGAGCTTACAATGAGCAGTTCTTC
TRBV6-2/TRBV6-3	many	TRBJ1-6	-	CASRQTPLGLDLNSPLHF	TGTGCCAGCAGACAAACTCCCTTGGGTCTGGACCTCAACTCACCCCTCCACTTT